Below, 9 T cell receptor beta chains from the same sample are listed, as sequenced in a study of T cell repertoires in ileal Crohn's disease. Using immunoSEQ multiplex PCR, the repertoire was profiled, and TCRdb retains in-frame clones only, with some absent. The sample lists tens of thousands of clones, 85% to 90% occurring once. Time point indicated: neoterminal ileum biopsy at postoperative endoscopy, about 6 months after surgery. The specimen sequenced was ileal tissue. Receptor source: an adult with Crohn's disease.

The chain combines TRBV11-2 with TRBJ2-2; 11 bases fit TRBD2. V shed 4 bases, J shed 4 bases, and the junction held 5 bases outside the gene matches. CDR1 is SGHAT and CDR2 is FQNNGV in the germline V gene. This CDR3 spans 16 amino acids. CDR3 DNA sequence: TGTGCCAGCAGCTCGGGACTAGCGGACCTCACCGGGGAGCTGTTTTTT. Residues: CASSSGLADLTGELFF. The full variable domain, with the rest looked up from reference TRBV11-2 and TRBJ2-2, is EAGVAQSPRYKIIEKRQSVAFWCNPISGHATLYWYQQILGQGPKLLIQFQNNGVVDDSQLPKDRFSAERLKGVDSTLKIQPAKLEDSAVYLCASSSGLADLTGELFFGEGSRLTVL.

This rearrangement joins TRBV30 to TRBJ1-1, with TRBD1 identical over 7 bases. This CDR3 has 14 residues. J gave up 5 bases and V 2 bases, and 8 bases lay outside the gene matches. In germline, CDR1 is GTSNPN, CDR2 SVGIG (reference sequence). CDR3 region: CAWSNAGGVTEAFF. The CDR3 DNA reads TGTGCCTGGAGTAATGCAGGGGGTGTAACTGAAGCTTTCTTT. The full variable domain, completed using reference TRBV30 and TRBJ1-1, is SQTIHQWPATLVQPVGSPLSLECTVEGTSNPNLYWYRQAAGRGLQLLFYSVGIGQISSEVPQNLSASRPQDRQFILSSKKLLLSDSGFYLCAWSNAGGVTEAFFGQGTRLTVV.

The CDR3 reads CASSPPGQKLLVAKNIQYF. The CDR3 nucleotides are TGTGCCAGCTCACCACCGGGACAAAAATTACTAGTAGCCAAAAACATTCAGTACTTC. The V call is TRBV18, the J call TRBJ2-4; D perhaps matches TRBD1 (6 bases). The CDR3 totals 19 residues. CDR1 and CDR2 (germline): KGHSH, LQKENI. V was shortened by 0 bases and J by 0 bases, with 18 bases between the two germline ends.

The chain couples TRBV10-2 to TRBJ2-7; the match to TRBD1 covers 9 bases. CDR1 WSHSY and CDR2 SAAADI come from the germline V gene. This CDR3 spans 15 amino acids. J was trimmed by 6 bases and V by 2 bases; bases with no gene match: 8. The CDR3 sequence: CASSETGQGVSEQYV. CDR3 nucleotides: TGCGCCAGCAGTGAGACGGGACAGGGTGTTTCCGAGCAGTACGTC.

The sample holds one count of this clone. The V call is TRBV14, the J call TRBJ1-2; 8 positions agree with TRBD1. The CDR3 length is 17 residues. V shed 4 bases, J shed 3 bases, and the junction held 13 bases outside the gene matches. Germline CDR1 is SGHDN and CDR2 is FVKESK. CDR3 in DNA: TGTGCCAGCAGCCGATCTCCCCGGGACAGGCGGGACTATGGCTACACCTTC. Translation gives CASSRSPRDRRDYGYTF. The complete variable domain, with remaining parts taken from reference TRBV14 and TRBJ1-2, reads EAGVTQFPSHSVIEKGQTVTLRCDPISGHDNLYWYRRVMGKEIKFLLHFVKESKQDESGMPNNRFLAERTGGTYSTLKVQPAELEDSGVYFCASSRSPRDRRDYGYTFGSGTRLTVV.

The rearrangement joins TRBV12-5 to TRBJ2-3; 12 nucleotides match TRBD2. The V and J ends lost 1 base and 6 bases, in that order; junction bases with no gene match: 8. CDR1 LGHNT and CDR2 FRNRAP come from the germline V gene. The CDR3 is 17 amino acids. The CDR3 loop is CASGLAAKTSGRDTQYF. CDR3 coding DNA: TGTGCTAGTGGTTTGGCCGCGAAAACTAGCGGGAGGGATACGCAGTATTTT.

The gene calls are TRBV5-1 and TRBJ2-2, with 8 bases matching TRBD2. Germline trimming cut 5 bases from V and 4 bases from J; bases unmatched to any gene: 10. CDR3 length equals 16 residues. Looked up from germline, CDR1 is SGHRS and CDR2 is YFSETQ. The chain's CDR3 is CASSTEREPITGELFF. In DNA, the CDR3 is TGCGCCAGCAGTACAGAGCGGGAGCCGATCACCGGGGAGCTGTTTTTT.

The V and J genes are TRBV11-3 and TRBJ1-1; TRBD1 matches 9 bases. Germline loops: CDR1 SGHNT, CDR2 YENEEA. The ends lost 5 bases at V and 3 bases at J; junction bases unmatched: 10. CDR3 length equals 16 residues. CDR3 nucleotide sequence: TGTGCCAGCAGCCTAGCCGGGACAGGGAAGTACACTGAAGCTTTCTTT. Protein: CASSLAGTGKYTEAFF.

This clone was recorded a few times. The chain combines TRBV9 with TRBJ2-1; 10 bases fit TRBD1. With V trimmed by 1 base and J by 9 bases, 10 bases remained unmatched. The CDR3 runs to 16 residues. Germline CDR1 reads SGDLS; CDR2 reads YYNGEE. The CDR3 sequence: CASSVTPGQGFGEQFF. CDR3 nucleotide sequence: TGTGCCAGCAGCGTAACACCGGGACAGGGGTTCGGTGAGCAGTTCTTC.